This T cell receptor (beta chain) stems from a study of T-cell memory formation after mild COVID-19. Overall study findings and caveats: Detection of some responders pre-infection suggested pre-existing cross-reactive memory T cells participated. Day 15 to 85 contracting clones showed balanced CD4/CD8; day 15 to 37 expanders favored CD4+. The second-wave clones peaking on day 37 were not confirmed as SARS-CoV-2-specific.

About this clonotype itself: Its antigen is unknown.

TCR alpha and TCR beta cDNA libraries with sample barcodes and UMIs came from 5'RACE using constant-segment primers. MiXCR, applied by TCRdb to the 5' RACE reads, yields one record per CDR3 protein. Of about 470,000 distinct CDR3 sequences in the sample, about 23% were seen once. Germline CDR1 SGHTA, CDR2 FQGNSA. Germline trimming cut 3 bases from V and 8 bases from J; bases unmatched to any gene: 13. The CDR3 has 17 amino acids. The genes are TRBV7-2 and TRBJ2-1, with 10 bases that match TRBD2. This sequence was found in an adult woman who had mild COVID-19 (a few samples of this study predate the infection). Cell type and time point are not known. Sequences were obtained from PBMCs or a T cell subset sorted from them (not recorded which). DNA of the CDR3: TGTGCCAGCAGCTTTGCACCCGGGGCTAGCGGGGGTTATGAGCAGTTCTTC. It translates to CASSFAPGASGGYEQFF.